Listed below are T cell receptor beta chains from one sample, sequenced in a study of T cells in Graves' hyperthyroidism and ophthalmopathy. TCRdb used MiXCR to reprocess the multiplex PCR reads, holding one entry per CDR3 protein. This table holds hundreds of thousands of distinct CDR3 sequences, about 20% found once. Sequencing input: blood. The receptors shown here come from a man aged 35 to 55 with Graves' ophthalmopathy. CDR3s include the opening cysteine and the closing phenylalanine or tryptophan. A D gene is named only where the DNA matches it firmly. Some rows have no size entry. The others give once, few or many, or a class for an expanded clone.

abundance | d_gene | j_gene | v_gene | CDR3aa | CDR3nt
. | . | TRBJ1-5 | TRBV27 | CASSLVVHRQPQHF | TGTGCCAGCAGTTTAGTCGTCCACCGTCAGCCCCAGCATTTT
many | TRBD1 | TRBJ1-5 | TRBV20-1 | CSVGSGTDQPQHF | TGCAGTGTTGGTTCCGGGACAGATCAGCCCCAGCATTTT
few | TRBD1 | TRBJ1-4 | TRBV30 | CAWSVQGAGEKLFF | TGTGCCTGGAGTGTACAGGGGGCGGGGGAAAAACTGTTTTTT
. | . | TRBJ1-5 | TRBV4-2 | CASSHTGFNQPQHF | TGTGCCAGCAGCCACACAGGTTTCAATCAGCCCCAGCATTTT
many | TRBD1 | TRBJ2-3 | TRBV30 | CAWSRQGQAQYF | TGTGCCTGGAGTCGACAGGGACAGGCGCAGTATTTT
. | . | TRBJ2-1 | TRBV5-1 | CASRSAATESYNEQFF | TGCGCCAGCAGGTCCGCCGCGACTGAGAGCTACAATGAGCAGTTCTTC
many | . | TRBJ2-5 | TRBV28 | CASSSGTQRETQYF | TGTGCCAGCAGTTCCGGGACCCAGAGAGAGACCCAGTACTTC
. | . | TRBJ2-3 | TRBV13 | CASSLSPHTDTQYF | TGTGCCAGCAGCTTAAGTCCCCACACAGATACGCAGTATTTT
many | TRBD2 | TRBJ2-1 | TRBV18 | CASSLGTRTRDEQFF | TGTGCCAGCTCACTCGGGACTAGGACCCGAGATGAGCAGTTCTTC
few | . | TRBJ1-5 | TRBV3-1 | CASSQGGDYSNQPQHF | TGTGCCAGCAGCCAAGGGGGCGATTATAGCAATCAGCCCCAGCATTTT
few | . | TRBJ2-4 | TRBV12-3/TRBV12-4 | CASSHTGAKNIQYF | TGTGCCAGCAGTCATACAGGAGCCAAAAACATTCAGTACTTC
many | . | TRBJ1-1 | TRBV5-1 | CASSKTGYTEAFF | TGCGCCAGCAGCAAAACAGGGTACACTGAAGCTTTCTTT
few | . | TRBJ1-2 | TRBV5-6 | CASTLRGSYGYTF | TGTGCCAGCACCCTCCGGGGTTCGTATGGCTACACCTTC
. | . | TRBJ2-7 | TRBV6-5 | CASSYGRGPYEQYF | TGTGCCAGCAGTTACGGCAGGGGCCCCTACGAGCAGTACTTC
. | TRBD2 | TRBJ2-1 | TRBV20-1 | CSARAPGGDYSEQFF | TGCAGTGCTAGAGCGCCGGGAGGGGATTACTCTGAGCAGTTCTTC
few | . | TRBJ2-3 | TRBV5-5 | CASSFLQVINTDTQYF | TGTGCCAGCAGCTTCTTACAGGTCATAAACACAGATACGCAGTATTTT
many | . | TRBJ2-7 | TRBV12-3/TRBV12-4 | CASSFWGTSYEQYF | TGTGCCAGCAGTTTCTGGGGGACATCTTACGAGCAGTACTTC
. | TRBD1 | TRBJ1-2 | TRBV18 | CASSPPGTGSFGYTF | TGTGCCAGCTCACCCCCGGGGACAGGGTCCTTTGGCTACACCTTC
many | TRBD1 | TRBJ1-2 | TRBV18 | CASSPRQGDYGYTF | TGTGCCAGCTCACCTCGACAGGGAGACTATGGCTACACCTTC
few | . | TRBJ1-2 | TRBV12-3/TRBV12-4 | CASREGGLYRYTF | TGTGCCAGCAGGGAGGGAGGCCTGTATCGCTACACCTTC
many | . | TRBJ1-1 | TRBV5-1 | CASSLGLSNTEAFF | TGCGCCAGCAGCTTGGGGCTTTCGAACACTGAAGCTTTCTTT
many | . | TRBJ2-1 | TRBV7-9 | CASSLDGAYNEQFF | TGTGCCAGCAGCTTAGACGGGGCCTACAATGAGCAGTTCTTC
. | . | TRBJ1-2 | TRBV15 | CATSREVGGYTF | TGTGCCACCAGCAGAGAAGTTGGCGGCTACACCTTC
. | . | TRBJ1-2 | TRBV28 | CASSPRTEENGYTF | TGTGCCAGCAGTCCCAGGACAGAGGAGAATGGCTACACCTTC
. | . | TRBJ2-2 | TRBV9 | CASSPTLHAKNTGELFF | TGTGCCAGCAGCCCGACTCTCCACGCGAAGAACACCGGGGAGCTGTTTTTT
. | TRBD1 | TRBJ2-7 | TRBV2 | CASRRDSEGWESEQYF | TGTGCCAGCAGGAGGGACAGTGAGGGTTGGGAGTCCGAGCAGTACTTC
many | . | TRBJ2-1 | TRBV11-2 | CASSLGWRRAGTLYNEQFF | TGTGCCAGCAGCTTAGGGTGGAGACGTGCCGGAACCCTCTACAATGAGCAGTTCTTC
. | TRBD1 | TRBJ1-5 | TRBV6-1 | CASMPGGGGWHQPQHF | TGTGCCAGCATGCCAGGGGGGGGGGGGTGGCATCAGCCCCAGCATTTT
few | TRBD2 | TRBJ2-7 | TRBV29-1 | CSVVGTSGYEQYF | TGCAGCGTTGTGGGCACTAGCGGCTACGAGCAGTACTTC
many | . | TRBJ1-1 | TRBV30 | CAWSPMNTEAFF | TGTGCCTGGAGTCCAATGAACACTGAAGCTTTCTTT
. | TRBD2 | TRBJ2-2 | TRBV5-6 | CASSLGTSRDTGELFF | TGTGCCAGCAGCTTGGGGACTAGTAGGGACACCGGGGAGCTGTTTTTT
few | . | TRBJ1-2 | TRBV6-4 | CASRVGAEINYGYTF | TGTGCCAGCAGGGTAGGGGCAGAAATTAACTATGGCTACACCTTC
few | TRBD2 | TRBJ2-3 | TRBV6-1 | CASKGIGGGSDTQYF | TGTGCCAGCAAAGGAATAGGCGGGGGGTCGGATACGCAGTATTTT
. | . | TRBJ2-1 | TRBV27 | CASSFRQGINEQFF | TGTGCCAGCAGTTTCCGCCAGGGGATCAATGAGCAGTTCTTC
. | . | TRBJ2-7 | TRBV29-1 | CSVAAFGGKEDEQYF | TGCAGCGTTGCCGCCTTTGGCGGAAAGGAGGACGAGCAGTACTTC
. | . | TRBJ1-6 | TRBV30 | CAWSGGTHNSPLHF | TGTGCCTGGAGTGGTGGCACCCATAATTCACCCCTCCACTTT
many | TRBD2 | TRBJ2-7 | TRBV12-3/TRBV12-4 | CASSPSIAGEQYF | TGTGCCAGCAGTCCAAGCATAGCGGGCGAGCAGTACTTC
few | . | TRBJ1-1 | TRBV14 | CASSQARVVNTEAFF | TGTGCCAGCAGCCAAGCCCGGGTCGTGAACACTGAAGCTTTCTTT
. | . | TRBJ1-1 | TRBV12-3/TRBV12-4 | CASSFSGLTEAFF | TGTGCCAGCAGTTTTTCAGGGCTCACTGAAGCTTTCTTT
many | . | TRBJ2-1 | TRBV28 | CASSSGRTSSYNEQFF | TGTGCCAGCAGTTCTGGACGGACCAGCTCCTACAATGAGCAGTTCTTC
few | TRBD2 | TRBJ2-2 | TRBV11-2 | CASSPLELAGPTGELFF | TGTGCCAGCAGCCCATTGGAACTAGCGGGCCCAACCGGGGAGCTGTTTTTT